This T cell receptor (beta chain) was sequenced during a study of shared clonotypes between healthy human individuals. The CDR3 contains 13 residues. Per germline, CDR1 SGHRS and CDR2 YFSETQ. V was cut by 0 bases and J by 6 bases, with 6 bases left in between. This clone was detected a few times. Other nucleotide sequences from this sample produce the same CDR3. Produced via immunoSEQ multiplex PCR; TCRdb's table is partial and in-frame only. The sample includes some 1,600,000 clones, 95% to 99% of them seen just once. Researchers partitioned CD4+ cells into CD45RA+ naive and CD45RA-negative memory subsets.

V and J are TRBV5-1 and TRBJ2-2; D not resolved. The origin of this receptor is a man aged 30-40 years in good health. The source material was naive CD4+ T cells sorted from blood. The subset is: CD45RA+ positively selected. For the CDR3, the DNA is TGCGCCAGCAGCTTGGTAGGGTCCGGGGAGCTGTTTTTT. Its translation: CASSLVGSGELFF. Complete variable domain (other parts from reference TRBV5-1 and TRBJ2-2): KAGVTQTPRYLIKTRGQQVTLSCSPISGHRSVSWYQQTPGQGLQFLFEYFSETQRNKGNFPGRFSGRQFSNSRSEMNVSTLELGDSALYLCASSLVGSGELFFGEGSRLTVL.